Reported below is one T cell receptor beta chain. Its antigen is unknown. Barcoded TCR alpha and TCR beta cDNA libraries with UMIs came from 5'RACE using constant-segment primers. One entry per CDR3 protein results from TCRdb running MiXCR on the 5' RACE reads. The table lists approximately 250,000 distinct CDR3 sequences, 15% to 20% of them singletons. The sample is drawn from a study of T-cell memory formation after mild COVID-19. Study results and caveats: Day 15 to 85 contracting clones showed balanced CD4/CD8; day 15 to 37 expanders favored CD4+. Pre-infection memory harbored some responding clones, suggesting cross-reactive memory joined.

Germline V gives CDR1 ENHRY, CDR2 SYGVKD. Trimming removed 7 bases at V and 2 bases at J, with 8 bases between. The CDR3 loop spans 13 amino acids. The rearrangement joins TRBV10-3 to TRBJ1-4; D not certain. The sequence came from a man younger than 35 who had mild COVID-19 (a few samples of this study predate the infection). Cell type and time point are not known. The sample taken for sequencing was PBMCs or a T cell subset sorted from them (not recorded which). The CDR3 protein is CAINSGTNEKLFF. DNA for the CDR3: TGTGCCATCAATTCTGGGACTAATGAAAAACTGTTTTTT.